The present TCR beta chain was sequenced within a study of blood T cell repertoires in COVID-19. Authors' data handling: Nucleated cell counts were estimated from reference gene primer amplification. Clones were read by immunoSEQ multiplex PCR, and TCRdb kept only the in-frame ones, dropping some. Clone size and the V and J calls come from that table; the DNA yielded D and trimming. The sample records roughly 200,000 clones, more than 75% being singletons. CDR3 length equals 15 residues. The V and J ends lost 3 bases and 4 bases, in that order; junction bases with no gene match: 5. From germline, CDR1 is MNHEY and CDR2 SMNVEV (reference sequence).

The sequencing sample was made of peripheral blood. The chain links TRBV27 to TRBJ1-5; the match to TRBD1 covers 8 bases. The sequence came from a woman of 80 years or more with COVID-19, enrolled during active disease. CDR3 residues: CASSFRQGRNQPQHF. The CDR3 DNA is TGTGCCAGCAGTTTTCGACAGGGGCGAAATCAGCCCCAGCATTTT.